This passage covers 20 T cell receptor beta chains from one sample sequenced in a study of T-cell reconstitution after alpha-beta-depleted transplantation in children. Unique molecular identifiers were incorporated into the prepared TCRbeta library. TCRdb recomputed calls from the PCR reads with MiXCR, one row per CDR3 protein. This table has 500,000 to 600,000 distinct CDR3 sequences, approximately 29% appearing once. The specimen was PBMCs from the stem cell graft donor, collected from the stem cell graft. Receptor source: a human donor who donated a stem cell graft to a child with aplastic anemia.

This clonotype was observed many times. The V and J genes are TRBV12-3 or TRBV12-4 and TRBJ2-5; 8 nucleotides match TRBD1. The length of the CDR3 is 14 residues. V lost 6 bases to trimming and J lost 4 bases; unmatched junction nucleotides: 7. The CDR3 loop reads CASSLDRGRETQYF. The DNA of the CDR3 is TGTGCCAGCAGCCTTGACAGGGGAAGAGAGACCCAGTACTTC.

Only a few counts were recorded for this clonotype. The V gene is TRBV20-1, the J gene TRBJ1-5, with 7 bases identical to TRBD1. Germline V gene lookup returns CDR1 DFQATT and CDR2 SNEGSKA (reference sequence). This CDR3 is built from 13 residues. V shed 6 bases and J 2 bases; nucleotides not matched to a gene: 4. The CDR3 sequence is CSADTGGNQPQHF. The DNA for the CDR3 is TGCAGTGCGGACACAGGGGGCAATCAGCCCCAGCATTTT.

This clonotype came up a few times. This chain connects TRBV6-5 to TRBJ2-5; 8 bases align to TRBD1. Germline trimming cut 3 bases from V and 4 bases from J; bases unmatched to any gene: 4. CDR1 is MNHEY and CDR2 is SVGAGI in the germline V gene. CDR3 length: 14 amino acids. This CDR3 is CASSYSGGRETQYF. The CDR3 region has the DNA TGTGCCAGCAGTTATTCAGGGGGCCGAGAGACCCAGTACTTC.

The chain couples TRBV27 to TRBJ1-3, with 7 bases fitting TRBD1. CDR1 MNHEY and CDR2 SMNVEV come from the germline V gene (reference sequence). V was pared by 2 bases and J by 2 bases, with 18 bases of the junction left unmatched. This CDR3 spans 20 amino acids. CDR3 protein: CASSLRVLLVGGRAGNTIYF. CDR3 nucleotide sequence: TGTGCCAGCAGTTTACGGGTGTTGTTGGTAGGGGGCAGGGCTGGAAACACCATATATTTT.

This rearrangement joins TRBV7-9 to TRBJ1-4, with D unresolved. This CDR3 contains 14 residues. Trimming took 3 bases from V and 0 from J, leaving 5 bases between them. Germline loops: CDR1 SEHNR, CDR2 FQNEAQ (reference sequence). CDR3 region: CASSFTTTNEKLFF. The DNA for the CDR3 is TGTGCCAGCAGCTTTACTACAACTAATGAAAAACTGTTTTTT.

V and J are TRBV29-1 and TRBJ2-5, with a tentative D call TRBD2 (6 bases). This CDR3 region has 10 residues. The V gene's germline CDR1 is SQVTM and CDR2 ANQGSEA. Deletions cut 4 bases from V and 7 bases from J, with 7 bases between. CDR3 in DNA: TGCAGCGTTGTGGGGGGGACCCAGTACTTC. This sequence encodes CSVVGGTQYF.

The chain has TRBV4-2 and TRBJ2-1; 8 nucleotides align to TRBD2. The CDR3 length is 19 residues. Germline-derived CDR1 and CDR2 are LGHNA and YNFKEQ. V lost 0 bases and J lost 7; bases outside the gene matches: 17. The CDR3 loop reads CASSQDGPRSSGSLNEQFF. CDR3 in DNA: TGTGCCAGCAGCCAAGATGGCCCTCGGTCGAGCGGGAGCTTGAATGAGCAGTTCTTC.

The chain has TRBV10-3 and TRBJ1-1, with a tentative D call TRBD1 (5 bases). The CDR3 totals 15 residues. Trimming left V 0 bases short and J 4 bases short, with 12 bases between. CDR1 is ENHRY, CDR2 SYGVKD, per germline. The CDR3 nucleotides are TGTGCCATCAGTGAGTCGGGGGGGATCGGCACTGAAGCTTTCTTT. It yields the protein CAISESGGIGTEAFF.

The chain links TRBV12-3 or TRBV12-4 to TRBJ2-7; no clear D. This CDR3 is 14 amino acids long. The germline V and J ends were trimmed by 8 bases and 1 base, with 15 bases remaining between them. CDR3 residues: CASSQLPRSYEQYF. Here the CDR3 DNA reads TGTGCCAGCTCGCAACTACCGCGGTCCTACGAGCAGTACTTC.

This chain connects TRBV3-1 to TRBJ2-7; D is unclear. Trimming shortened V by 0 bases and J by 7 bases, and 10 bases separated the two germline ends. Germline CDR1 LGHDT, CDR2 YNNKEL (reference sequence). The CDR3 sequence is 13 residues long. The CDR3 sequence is CASSQDRRREQYF. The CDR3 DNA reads TGTGCCAGCAGCCAAGATAGACGAAGGGAGCAGTACTTC.

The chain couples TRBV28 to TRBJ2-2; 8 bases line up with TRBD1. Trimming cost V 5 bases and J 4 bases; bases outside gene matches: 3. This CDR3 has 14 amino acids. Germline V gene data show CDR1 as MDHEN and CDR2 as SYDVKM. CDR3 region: CASSPDRGTGELFF. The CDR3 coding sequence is TGTGCCAGCAGTCCCGACAGGGGCACCGGGGAGCTGTTTTTT.

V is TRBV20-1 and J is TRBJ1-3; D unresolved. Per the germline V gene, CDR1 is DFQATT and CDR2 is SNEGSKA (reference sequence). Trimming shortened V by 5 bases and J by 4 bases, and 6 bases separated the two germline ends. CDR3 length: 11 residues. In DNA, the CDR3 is TGCAGTGCTGGACGGGGAAACACCATATATTTT. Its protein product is CSAGRGNTIYF.

The CDR3 region is CATSPGRAYFIGYEQYV. CDR3 DNA: TGTGCCACCAGTCCCGGCAGGGCCTATTTTATCGGCTACGAGCAGTACGTC. This chain connects TRBV15 to TRBJ2-7, with D perhaps TRBD1 (5 bases). The germline V gene encodes CDR1 LNHNV and CDR2 YYDKDF (reference sequence). Trimming took 6 bases from V and 3 from J, leaving 24 bases between them. The CDR3 is 17 residues long.

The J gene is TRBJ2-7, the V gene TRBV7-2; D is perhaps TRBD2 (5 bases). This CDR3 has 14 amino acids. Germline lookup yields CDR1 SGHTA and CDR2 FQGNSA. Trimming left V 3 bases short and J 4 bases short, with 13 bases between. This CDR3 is CASSFGMGEYEQYV. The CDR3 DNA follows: TGTGCCAGCAGCTTCGGGATGGGAGAGTACGAGCAGTACGTC.

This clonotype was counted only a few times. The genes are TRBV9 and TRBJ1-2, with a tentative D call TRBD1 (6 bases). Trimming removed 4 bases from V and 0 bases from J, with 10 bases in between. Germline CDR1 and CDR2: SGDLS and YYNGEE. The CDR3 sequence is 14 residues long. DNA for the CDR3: TGTGCCAGCAGCCACAACAGGGCTAACTATGGCTACACCTTC. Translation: CASSHNRANYGYTF.

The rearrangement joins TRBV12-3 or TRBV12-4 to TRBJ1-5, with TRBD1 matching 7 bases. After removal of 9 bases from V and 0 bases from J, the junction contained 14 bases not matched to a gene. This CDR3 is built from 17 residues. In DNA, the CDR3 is TGTGCCAGTCTATACAGGGGATCCGATTATAGCAATCAGCCCCAGCATTTT. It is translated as CASLYRGSDYSNQPQHF.

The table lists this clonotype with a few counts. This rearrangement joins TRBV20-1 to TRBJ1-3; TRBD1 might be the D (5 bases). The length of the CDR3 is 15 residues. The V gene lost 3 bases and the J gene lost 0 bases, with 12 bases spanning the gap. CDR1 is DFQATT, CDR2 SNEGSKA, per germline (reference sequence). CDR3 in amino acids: CSASMSGRSGNTIYF. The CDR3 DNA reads TGCAGTGCTAGTATGTCAGGGCGCTCTGGAAACACCATATATTTT.

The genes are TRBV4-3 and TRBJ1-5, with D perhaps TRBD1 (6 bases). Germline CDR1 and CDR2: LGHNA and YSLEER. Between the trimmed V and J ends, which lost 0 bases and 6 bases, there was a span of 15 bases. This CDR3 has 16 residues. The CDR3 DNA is TGCGCCAGCAGCCAAGATAGGGCAGGGGCGTCTCAGCCCCAGCATTTT. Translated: CASSQDRAGASQPQHF.

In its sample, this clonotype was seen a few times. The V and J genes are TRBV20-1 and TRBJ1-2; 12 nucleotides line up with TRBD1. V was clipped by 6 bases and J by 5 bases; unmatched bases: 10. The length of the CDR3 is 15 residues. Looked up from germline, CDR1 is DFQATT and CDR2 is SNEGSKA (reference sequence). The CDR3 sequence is CSATGQGAPGYGYTF. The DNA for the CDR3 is TGCAGTGCCACGGGACAGGGGGCCCCGGGGTATGGCTACACCTTC.

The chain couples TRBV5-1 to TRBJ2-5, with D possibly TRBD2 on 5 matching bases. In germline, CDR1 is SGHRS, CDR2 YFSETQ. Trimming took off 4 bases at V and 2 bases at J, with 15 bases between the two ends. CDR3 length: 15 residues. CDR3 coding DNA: TGCGCCAGCAGCCTCCAGGTGGGAGAACAAGAGACCCAGTACTTC. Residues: CASSLQVGEQETQYF.